Listed below are T cell receptor beta chains from one sample, sequenced in a study of blood T cell repertoires in COVID-19. Using immunoSEQ multiplex PCR, the repertoire was profiled, and TCRdb retains in-frame clones only, with some absent. The sample carries roughly 250,000 clones, about 83% recorded once. The source material was PBMCs or T cells enriched from blood (not recorded which). These receptors all stem from a woman in her forties or fifties who had recovered from COVID-19. CDR3s include the opening cysteine and the closing phenylalanine or tryptophan. Expanded clones get a size class; other rows say once, few or many, or leave the size out.

TRBV20-1 . CSASFQGDTKPGSNQPQHF
TRBV5-6 . CASSIHRDNTDTQYF
TRBV7-2 . CASSLRSSGNTIYF
TRBV7-8 . CASRGGLAGGITYEQYF
TRBV4-1 . CASSQDQETGLPGYGYTF
TRBV7-3 . CASSLLQGVGANTGELFF
TRBV3-1/TRBV3-2 . CATGLGGSEETQYF
TRBV12-3/TRBV12-4 . CATSLGAYGYTF
TRBV5-4 . CASSLEQTETQYF
TRBV7-2 . CASRRTGADNGYTF
TRBV10-1 . CASSVVRTGELFF
TRBV27 . CASSLGTGVVGELFF
TRBV5-1 . CASSLDEQKLNSPLHF
TRBV30 . CAWTGINYGYTF
TRBV7-2 . CASSTSGQGLGYTF
TRBV19 . CASSTYRGSNQPQHF
TRBV18 . CASSPTGTHYGYTF
TRBV5-4 . CASSFGRGANTGELFF
TRBV2 . CASRRRETQYF
TRBV7-9 few CASRTMFSGTGVQNTEAFF
TRBV4-2 . CASSERTGVGNTIYF
TRBV6-5 . CASSHGTAEETQYF
TRBV6-6 . CASSRPGTGWHEQYF
TRBV7-3 . CASSLSGVSTDTQYF
TRBV5-3 . CARSLGRGRSYNEQFF
TRBV2 . CASSELGQETQYF
TRBV5-8 . CASRSRKTTHEKLFF
TRBV6-5 few CASLVGGAGNTIYF
TRBV4-3 . CASSQMESQRDTIYF
TRBV5-1 . CASSLGLAQTNEQFF
TRBV3-1/TRBV3-2 once CASSQMTGPSSYNEQFF
TRBV6-5 few CASSYSTAHSGNTIYF
TRBV12-3/TRBV12-4 . CASSLQENTEAFF
TRBV5-4 . CASSPFGTSESYEQYF
TRBV5-1 once CASSTWTGGIYGYTF
TRBV6-5 once CASMRVWGNTIYF
TRBV4-1 . CASSLRVQGNRNTEAFF
TRBV27 . CASSFAQNQPQHF
TRBV7-2 few CASSPGGTGGNTIYF
TRBV7-9 once CASSLANSGGYTF
TRBV28 once CASSLGSRGGYTF
TRBV7-2 . CASSLPSGGPGELFF
TRBV11-2 . CASSLGDRSNVLTF
TRBV3-1/TRBV3-2 . CASSPSSWNIQYF
TRBV28 . CASSRGGTGGTTGELFF
TRBV3-1/TRBV3-2 . CASSQGRQGGGYTF
TRBV18 . CASSPSGLPGSYEQYF
TRBV3-1/TRBV3-2 . CASSQEGLAADQETQYF
TRBV6-1 . CASSADGGRRQPQHF
TRBV12-5 . CASGQGDQPQHF
TRBV7-6 . CASSSTTGGTGNTIYF
TRBV27 . CASRIQGSGQPQHF